This is a list of T cell receptor beta chains from one sample in a study of blood T cells in healthy people across ages. TCRdb re-analysed the 5' RACE reads in MiXCR, keeping a single row per CDR3 protein. The data hold some 1.6 million distinct CDR3 sequences, with around 35% observed a single time. The specimen sequenced was blood. The receptors shown here come from a woman under 40 in good health. Each CDR3 is given with its conserved first and last residue. A D gene is named only where the DNA matches it firmly. Clone size is given for some rows only: seen once, a few or many times, or a class if the clone is expanded.

v_gene: TRBV5-1
abundance: .
j_gene: TRBJ2-1
d_gene: TRBD1
CDR3nt: TGCGCCAGCAGCTCGGGACAGGGGGCTAATATAGAAGAGTTCTTC
CDR3aa: CASSSGQGANIEEFF

v_gene: TRBV20-1
abundance: .
j_gene: TRBJ2-7
d_gene: TRBD2
CDR3nt: TGCAGTGCTAGCCCCCCTATTGCGGGGGACTACGAGCAGTACTTC
CDR3aa: CSASPPIAGDYEQYF

v_gene: TRBV28
abundance: .
j_gene: TRBJ1-5
d_gene: .
CDR3nt: TGTGCCATCACCAGAGGGGGAATAACAGAGCCCCAGCATTTT
CDR3aa: CAITRGGITEPQHF

v_gene: TRBV4-1
abundance: many
j_gene: TRBJ2-1
d_gene: .
CDR3nt: TGCGCCAGCAGCCAACTTTCTAGCGCTTCCTACAATGAGCAGTTCTTC
CDR3aa: CASSQLSSASYNEQFF

v_gene: TRBV11-2
abundance: many
j_gene: TRBJ2-7
d_gene: TRBD1
CDR3nt: TGTGCCAGCAGCTCGTTCGGGACAGGAGTTTCGTTTGAGCAGTACTTC
CDR3aa: CASSSFGTGVSFEQYF

v_gene: TRBV13
abundance: .
j_gene: TRBJ2-7
d_gene: TRBD2
CDR3nt: TGTGCCAGCAGCTTAAGGGCTAGCGGGAGCTACGAGCAGTACTTC
CDR3aa: CASSLRASGSYEQYF

v_gene: TRBV6-2/TRBV6-3
abundance: few
j_gene: TRBJ1-2
d_gene: .
CDR3nt: TGTGCCAGCAGTTACGCAGGGAGACCTAACTATGGCTACACCTTC
CDR3aa: CASSYAGRPNYGYTF

v_gene: TRBV7-6
abundance: .
j_gene: TRBJ2-1
d_gene: TRBD2
CDR3nt: TGTGCCAGCAGCTTAGCCGCACGACTAGCGGGAGACCTCAATGAGCAGTTCTTC
CDR3aa: CASSLAARLAGDLNEQFF

v_gene: TRBV28
abundance: few
j_gene: TRBJ2-2
d_gene: .
CDR3nt: TGTGCCAGCAGTCCAAGACCAAAATCAAGCGGGGAGCTGTTTTTT
CDR3aa: CASSPRPKSSGELFF

v_gene: TRBV3-1
abundance: once
j_gene: TRBJ1-1
d_gene: .
CDR3nt: TGTGCCAGCAGCCAACAGGGAACCAGCACTGAAGCTTTCTTT
CDR3aa: CASSQQGTSTEAFF

v_gene: TRBV3-1
abundance: .
j_gene: TRBJ2-6
d_gene: .
CDR3nt: TGTGCCAGCAGCCGAGAACTCTCTGGGGCCAACGTCCTGACTTTC
CDR3aa: CASSRELSGANVLTF

v_gene: TRBV4-1
abundance: many
j_gene: TRBJ2-3
d_gene: .
CDR3nt: TGCGCCAGCAGCCAAGATAGCCGAGATACGCAGTATTTT
CDR3aa: CASSQDSRDTQYF

v_gene: TRBV6-1
abundance: few
j_gene: TRBJ1-2
d_gene: .
CDR3nt: .
CDR3aa: CASILGGNYGYTF

v_gene: TRBV20-1
abundance: few
j_gene: TRBJ2-3
d_gene: .
CDR3nt: TGCAGTGCCGATCGAACAGGGATCCCCACAGATACGCAGGATTTT
CDR3aa: CSADRTGIPTDTQDF

v_gene: TRBV5-1
abundance: once
j_gene: TRBJ2-7
d_gene: .
CDR3nt: TGCGCCAGCAGCCCGGCGGGGACTTCCAATGAGCAGTACTTC
CDR3aa: CASSPAGTSNEQYF

v_gene: TRBV29-1
abundance: few
j_gene: TRBJ2-7
d_gene: .
CDR3nt: TGCAGCGCCCTGTGGGTACCGAACTACGAGCAGTACTTC
CDR3aa: CSALWVPNYEQYF

v_gene: TRBV30
abundance: .
j_gene: TRBJ2-7
d_gene: .
CDR3nt: TGTGCCTGGATGCCGAGTGGGCACCTCTACGAGCAGTACTTC
CDR3aa: CAWMPSGHLYEQYF

v_gene: TRBV7-3
abundance: few
j_gene: TRBJ2-2
d_gene: TRBD2
CDR3nt: TGTGCCAGCGCTGAGGTGGGAGGGCGCACCGGGGAGCTGTTTTTT
CDR3aa: CASAEVGGRTGELFF

v_gene: TRBV27
abundance: .
j_gene: TRBJ1-5
d_gene: .
CDR3nt: TGTGCCAGCAGTACAATCGGTGGGCAGCCCCAGCATTTT
CDR3aa: CASSTIGGQPQHF

v_gene: TRBV2
abundance: .
j_gene: TRBJ2-2
d_gene: TRBD1
CDR3nt: TGTGCCAGCAGCCTGGACAGGGTGATGTCCACCGGGGAGCTGTTTTTT
CDR3aa: CASSLDRVMSTGELFF

v_gene: TRBV2
abundance: .
j_gene: TRBJ2-7
d_gene: .
CDR3nt: TGTGCCAGCAGTGAAGCGGGATTTCGGGAGCAGTACTTC
CDR3aa: CASSEAGFREQYF

v_gene: TRBV21-1
abundance: .
j_gene: TRBJ1-5
d_gene: .
CDR3nt: TGTGCCAGCAGCAAAGATGTAGGACAGGCCCCGAGTCAGCCCCAGCATTTT
CDR3aa: CASSKDVGQAPSQPQHF

v_gene: TRBV20-1
abundance: .
j_gene: TRBJ1-5
d_gene: .
CDR3nt: TGCAGTGCTAGACGGCGGGCGGGGTATAGCAATCAGCCCCAGCATTTT
CDR3aa: CSARRRAGYSNQPQHF

v_gene: TRBV20-1
abundance: many
j_gene: TRBJ2-7
d_gene: TRBD2
CDR3nt: TGCAGTGCTAGCGGGAGGAGCTCCTACGAGCAGTACTTC
CDR3aa: CSASGRSSYEQYF

v_gene: TRBV4-1
abundance: few
j_gene: TRBJ1-2
d_gene: TRBD1
CDR3nt: TGCGCCAGCAGCCAAACCAGGGGGCGAGCTAACTATGGCTACACCTTC
CDR3aa: CASSQTRGRANYGYTF

v_gene: TRBV9
abundance: .
j_gene: TRBJ2-7
d_gene: TRBD2
CDR3nt: TGTGCCAGCAGCGTAGATCTAGCGGGAGGCGGGAACGAGCAGTACTTC
CDR3aa: CASSVDLAGGGNEQYF

v_gene: TRBV10-3
abundance: .
j_gene: TRBJ1-2
d_gene: TRBD1
CDR3nt: TGTGCCATCAGTGAACCAAACAGGGGGACAGCTAACTATGGCTACACCTTC
CDR3aa: CAISEPNRGTANYGYTF

v_gene: TRBV11-2
abundance: .
j_gene: TRBJ2-1
d_gene: TRBD2
CDR3nt: TGTGCCAGCAGCTTCCCCGACGGGAGGGCCGACAATGAGCAGTTCTTC
CDR3aa: CASSFPDGRADNEQFF

v_gene: TRBV4-1
abundance: many
j_gene: TRBJ2-4
d_gene: .
CDR3nt: TGCGCCAGCAGCAACCTGCAGGATCTAGCCAAAAACATTCAGTACTTC
CDR3aa: CASSNLQDLAKNIQYF